This passage covers 7 T cell receptor beta chains from one sample sequenced in a study of T cell changes during pregnancy in multiple sclerosis. TCRdb's copy holds only in-frame clones and misses some; the assay was immunoSEQ multiplex PCR. The sample shows tens of thousands of clones, 90% to 95% of them seen only once. The sample here was CD8+ T cells from peripheral blood mononuclear cells, taken before pregnancy. These receptors originate from a female donor with multiple sclerosis, enrolled in a pregnancy study.

This clone is a singleton in its sample. The chain has TRBV21-1 and TRBJ2-2; the D call in the table, TRBD2, was not verified against the DNA. TRBV21-1 corresponds to a pseudogene. The CDR3 is 20 amino acids. The CDR3 loop reads CASSKLYGSGGCRRSGELFF. In DNA form, the CDR3 reads TGTGCCAGCAGCAAACTTTATGGTAGCGGGGGGTGTAGAAGGTCCGGGGAGCTGTTTTTT.

This chain links TRBV29-1 with TRBJ2-7; weak D call: TRBD2 (5 bases). There are 13 residues in the CDR3. V dropped 6 bases and J dropped 9 bases, with 21 bases sitting between them. Germline V lookup: CDR1 SQVTM, CDR2 ANQGSEA. The CDR3 DNA follows: TGCAGCGTAGAGGACTCGAGTGGTGCGGGGCAGTACTTC. Amino acids: CSVEDSSGAGQYF.

By proportion, this clone is medium-sized. The chain uses TRBV6-4 and TRBJ2-3, with unresolved D. Germline CDR1 is MRHNA and CDR2 is SNTAGT. The V and J ends lost 0 bases and 0 bases respectively, with 10 bases between them. The CDR3 is made up of 16 amino acids. In DNA, the CDR3 is TGTGCCAGCAGTGACTCGAGTGTTACTAGCACAGATACGCAGTATTTT. This sequence encodes CASSDSSVTSTDTQYF.

The chain uses TRBV30 and TRBJ1-5; D gene unclear. V was pared by 2 bases and J by 3 bases, with 8 bases between. The CDR3 sequence is 13 residues long. The germline V gene has CDR1 GTSNPN and CDR2 SVGIG (reference sequence). As DNA, the CDR3 is TGTGCCTGGAGTACAGACTACAATCAGCCCCAGCATTTT. This encodes CAWSTDYNQPQHF.

The chain joins TRBV15 to TRBJ1-4; D call uncertain. CDR1 and CDR2 from the germline V gene are LNHNV and YYDKDF (reference sequence). Trimming removed 7 bases at V and 12 bases at J, with 15 bases between. The CDR3 contains 12 residues. CDR3 nucleotides: TGTGCCACCACTGCGGGTGAGGGCGAACTGTTTTTT. Translating it yields CATTAGEGELFF.

The chain carries TRBV5-8 and TRBJ2-7; D might be TRBD1 (6 bases). The CDR3 consists of 14 residues. The germline V gene encodes CDR1 SGHTS and CDR2 YDEGEE. V lost 0 bases and J lost 2, with 9 bases in between. DNA of the CDR3: TGTGCCAGCAGCTTGGCGGACAGAACCTACGAGCAGTACTTC. It translates to CASSLADRTYEQYF.

V is TRBV9 and J is TRBJ2-2; D is uncertain. CDR1 SGDLS and CDR2 YYNGEE come from the germline V gene. CDR3 length equals 14 residues. V lost 0 bases, J lost 6 bases, and 9 bases lay in between. CDR3 sequence reads: CASSVDGQPGELFF. DNA for the CDR3: TGTGCCAGCAGCGTAGATGGGCAACCCGGGGAGCTGTTTTTT.